The sequence of this T cell receptor (beta chain) was determined in a study of T cells in narcolepsy. Across the study: Enrolled donors included narcolepsy type 1 or type 2 patients and healthy controls. General observations from the study: Blood of same and different patients, but not healthy controls, reportedly held recurring autoreactive clonotypes.

This clone was counted once. As yet, its antigen is unknown. Assay used: immunoSEQ multiplex PCR; TCRdb lists only in-frame clones, some missing. This sample has 35,000 to 40,000 clones, with approximately 85% found just once. The specimen sequenced was CD45RA- memory CD4+ T cells from PBMCs. This clonotype was obtained from a human donor with narcolepsy.

CDR3 sequence: CASSLAAGNSGGTYEQYF. CDR3 coding DNA: TGCGCCAGCAGCTTGGCCGCCGGAAATAGCGGGGGCACCTACGAGCAGTACTTC. The chain recombines TRBV5-1 with TRBJ2-7, with 9 bases that match TRBD2. CDR3 length: 18 amino acids. Germline lookup yields CDR1 SGHRS and CDR2 YFSETQ. Trimming cost V 0 bases and J 2 bases; bases outside gene matches: 12.